This T cell receptor beta chain was sequenced in a study of T-cell reconstitution after alpha-beta-depleted transplantation in children. Unique molecular identifiers were incorporated during preparation of the TCRbeta library. From the PCR reads, TCRdb called clonotypes with MiXCR, one entry per CDR3 protein. The table shows over 400,000 distinct CDR3 sequences, with around 46% occurring only once. CDR3 size: 15 residues. Germline loops: CDR1 SGHNT, CDR2 YENEEA. The V and J ends lost 6 bases and 8 bases, in that order; junction bases with no gene match: 9. This clonotype has more than one count but fewer than ten.

This receptor was obtained from a girl aged 2 to 10 with aplastic anemia, due to receive a stem cell transplant. This chain connects TRBV11-3 to TRBJ2-1; TRBD2 matches 11 bases. Sequenced here: PBMCs, sampled before TCRalphabeta/CD19-depleted stem cell transplant. CDR3 nucleotide sequence: TGTGCCAGCAGTCATGGGCTAGCGGGAGGCGATGAGCAGTTCTTC. This gives the protein CASSHGLAGGDEQFF.